This T cell receptor (beta chain) originates from a study of early T cells in non-severe SARS-CoV-2 infection. The wider study: Chains were unpaired, as sequencing was done on bulk RNA from unsorted whole blood.

Tagging with unique molecular identifiers was applied to individual cDNA molecules. TCRdb independently ran MiXCR on the 5' RACE reads; one entry per CDR3 protein. The table lists tens of thousands of distinct CDR3 sequences, 7.7% of them singletons. The CDR3 runs to 16 residues. Study outcomes and limitations: Matches to VDJdb favored anti-spike CD8 responses and missed private and CD4 specificities.

In its sample, this clonotype was seen many times. The antigen is not known. This rearrangement joins TRBV21-1 to TRBJ2-7; the table's D call, TRBD1, has no DNA check behind it. TRBV21-1 is a pseudogene locus. This receptor was identified in an adult who was a healthcare worker with PCR-confirmed SARS-CoV-2 infection or an uninfected control (not recorded which). Sequenced input: whole blood. Written as DNA, the CDR3 is TGTGCCAGCAGCCCCCAGGGTGCCACCCACGACTACGAGCAGTACTTC. Translated, it gives CASSPQGATHDYEQYF.